This entry lists 3 T cell receptor beta chains sequenced from one sample in a study of human T cells and chemical hapten exposure. Time point described: patch test 2, 6 weeks after DPC sensitization. Documented treatment: therapeutic diphenylcyclopropenone sensitization with weekly scalp DPC. One entry per CDR3 protein, called by TCRdb with MiXCR from the RACE reads. Of about 96,000 distinct CDR3 sequences in the sample, roughly a tenth were seen once. Material: whole blood, obtained in connection with sensitization to the hapten diphenylcyclopropenone (DPC). These receptors all come from a woman between 40 and 55 years old with alopecia areata. Some clones in this sample may be carry-over from other donors' samples.

The table lists this clonotype with many counts. This chain joins TRBV24-1 and TRBJ2-7; 7 bases match TRBD2. V trimming: 5 bases; J trimming: 0 bases; junction bases outside the gene matches: 6. Germline V gene lookup returns CDR1 KGHDR and CDR2 SFDVKD. The CDR3 is 15 residues long. The CDR3: CATSGWRGSSYEQYF. The CDR3, as DNA: TGTGCCACCAGTGGGTGGCGGGGGTCCTCCTACGAGCAGTACTTC.

The table lists this clonotype with many counts. V and J are TRBV12-3 or TRBV12-4 and TRBJ1-3; D might be TRBD1 (5 bases). The CDR3 has 15 amino acids. V shed 6 bases and J shed 1 base, with 13 bases lying between them. CDR3: CASRHNGGSGNTIYF. CDR3 nucleotide sequence: TGTGCCAGCAGACACAACGGGGGTTCTGGAAACACCATATATTTT.

At least ten counts were recorded for this clonotype. The V and J genes are TRBV7-3 and TRBJ2-2; D tentatively fits TRBD1 or TRBD2 (6 bases each). The length of the CDR3 is 17 residues. The V end lost 5 bases, the J end lost 3 bases, and 19 bases lay between the germline ends. In germline, CDR1 is SGHTA, CDR2 FQGTGA. The CDR3 region has the DNA TGTGCCAGCAGCCCGTCCGGGGGCATGGGGGACACCGGGGAGCTGTTTTTT. Its protein product is CASSPSGGMGDTGELFF.